This TCR beta chain appears in the sequencing data of a study of blood T cell repertoires in COVID-19. Assay used: immunoSEQ multiplex PCR; TCRdb lists only in-frame clones, some missing. The data contain approximately 290,000 clones, around 87% of them seen just once; the ten biggest clones take up roughly 2.1%. This receptor was identified in a young man with active or convalescent COVID-19. The sequenced material came from peripheral blood.

In DNA form, the CDR3 reads TGTGCCAGCAGCCCGGATGGACTAGCGGTGTTCTCTTGGGGGCAGTTCTTC. Translation gives CASSPDGLAVFSWGQFF. This chain joins TRBV3-1 (or the pseudogene TRBV3-2) and TRBJ2-1, with TRBD2 identical over 10 bases. CDR3 length equals 17 residues. Germline CDR1 and CDR2: LGHDT and YNNKEL (reference sequence). Trimming took 4 bases from V and 12 from J; bases not matched to a gene: 18.